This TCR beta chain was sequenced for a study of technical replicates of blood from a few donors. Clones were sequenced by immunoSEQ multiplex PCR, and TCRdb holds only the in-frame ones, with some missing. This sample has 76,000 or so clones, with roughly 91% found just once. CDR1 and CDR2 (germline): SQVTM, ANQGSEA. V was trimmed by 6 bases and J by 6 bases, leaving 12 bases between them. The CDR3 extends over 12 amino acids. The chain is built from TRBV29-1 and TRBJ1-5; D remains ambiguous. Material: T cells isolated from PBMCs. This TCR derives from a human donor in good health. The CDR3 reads CSVREAGQPQHF. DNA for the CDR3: TGCAGCGTGAGGGAGGCGGGTCAGCCCCAGCATTTT.